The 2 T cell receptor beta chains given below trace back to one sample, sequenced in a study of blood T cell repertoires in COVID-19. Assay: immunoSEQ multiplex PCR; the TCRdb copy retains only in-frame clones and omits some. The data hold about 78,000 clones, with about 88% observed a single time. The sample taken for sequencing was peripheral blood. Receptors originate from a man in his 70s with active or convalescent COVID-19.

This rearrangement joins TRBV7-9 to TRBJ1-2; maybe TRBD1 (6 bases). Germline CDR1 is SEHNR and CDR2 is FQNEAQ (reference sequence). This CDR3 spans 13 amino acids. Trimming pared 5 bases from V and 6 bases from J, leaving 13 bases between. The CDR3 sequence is CASSPDSMHGYTF. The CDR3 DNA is TGTGCCAGCAGCCCGGACAGTATGCATGGCTACACCTTC.

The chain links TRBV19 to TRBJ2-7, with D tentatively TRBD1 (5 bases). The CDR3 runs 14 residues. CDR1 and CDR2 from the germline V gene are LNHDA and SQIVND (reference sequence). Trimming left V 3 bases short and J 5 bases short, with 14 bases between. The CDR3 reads CASSMDTNTDEQYF. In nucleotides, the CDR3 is TGTGCCAGTAGTATGGACACCAACACGGACGAGCAGTACTTC.